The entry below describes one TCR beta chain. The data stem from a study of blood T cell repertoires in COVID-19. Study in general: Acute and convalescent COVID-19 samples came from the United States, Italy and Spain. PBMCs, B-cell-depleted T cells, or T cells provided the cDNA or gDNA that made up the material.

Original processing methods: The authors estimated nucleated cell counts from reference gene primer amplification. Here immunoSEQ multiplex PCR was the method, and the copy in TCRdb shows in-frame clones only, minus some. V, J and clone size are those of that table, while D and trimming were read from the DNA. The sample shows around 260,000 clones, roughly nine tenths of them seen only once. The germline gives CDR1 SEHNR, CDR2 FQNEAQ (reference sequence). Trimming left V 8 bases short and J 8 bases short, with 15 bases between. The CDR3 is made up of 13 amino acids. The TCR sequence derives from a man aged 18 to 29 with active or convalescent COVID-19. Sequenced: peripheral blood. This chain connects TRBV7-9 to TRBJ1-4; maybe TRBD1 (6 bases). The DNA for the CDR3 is TGTGCCAGCCCGGGGGGGGCGGGCGAAAAACTGTTTTTT. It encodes CASPGGAGEKLFF.